This entry lists 23 T cell receptor beta chains sequenced from one sample in a study of OX40 agonist ivuxolimab in advanced cancers. The assay was immunoSEQ multiplex PCR, and TCRdb's table has in-frame clones only and misses some. The sample consists of roughly 8,400 clones, around three quarters of them appearing once. This specimen consisted of CD4+ or CD8+ T cells sorted from blood, obtained in a trial of the OX40 agonist ivuxolimab. These receptors came from an adult with an advanced solid tumor such as melanoma, head and neck, liver or kidney cancer.

This clone was picked up a small number of times. The V call is TRBV2, the J call TRBJ1-2, with unresolved D. V lost 4 bases, J lost 6 bases, and 12 bases lay in between. Germline assignment: CDR1 SNHLY and CDR2 FYNNEI. CDR3 length: 13 residues. CDR3 sequence (DNA): TGTGCCAGCAGTGTCGGCGTAGGGAATGGCTACACCTTC. Its protein is CASSVGVGNGYTF.

The chain is built from TRBV19 and TRBJ2-1; 10 positions agree with TRBD2. Germline V lookup: CDR1 LNHDA, CDR2 SQIVND (reference sequence). V lost 5 bases and J lost 2; bases outside the gene matches: 0. This CDR3 is built from 14 residues. Here the CDR3 DNA reads TGTGCCAGTAGTCTAGCGGGGGCCTACAATGAGCAGTTCTTC. This codes for CASSLAGAYNEQFF.

The genes are TRBV7-3 and TRBJ1-2, with 10 nucleotides matching TRBD1. CDR1 and CDR2 from the germline V gene are SGHTA and FQGTGA. V lost 4 bases, J lost 3 bases, and 8 bases stayed unmatched. CDR3 size: 16 residues. The CDR3 here is CASSSGTGERDYGYTF. The CDR3 DNA is TGTGCCAGCAGCTCCGGGACAGGGGAACGAGACTATGGCTACACCTTC.

The V call is TRBV6-4, the J call TRBJ2-3; 8 bases fit TRBD2. The CDR3 length is 16 residues. The germline V gene has CDR1 MRHNA and CDR2 SNTAGT. After removal of 2 bases from V and 5 bases from J, the junction contained 9 bases not matched to a gene. DNA for the CDR3: TGTGCCAGCAGTGACCAGACGGGGGGGCCCGTAGATACGCAGTATTTT. Translation gives CASSDQTGGPVDTQYF.

In its sample, this clone is hyperexpanded (1% or more). The chain joins TRBV6-5 to TRBJ1-6, with a possible D match to TRBD1 (5 bases). With 5 bases removed from V and 11 bases from J, the gap between germline ends came to 13 bases. Germline V gives CDR1 MNHEY, CDR2 SVGAGI. This CDR3 is built from 13 residues. The CDR3 DNA sequence: TGTGCCAGCAGTCTGGGGACCCAACCACCCCTCCACTTT. It specifies CASSLGTQPPLHF.

This clone is labeled medium-sized. The V gene is TRBV27, the J gene TRBJ2-1; 10 bases align to TRBD2. V dropped 1 base and J dropped 1; count of bases not matched to a gene: 7. The CDR3 loop spans 18 amino acids. The germline CDR1 and CDR2 sequences are MNHEY and SMNVEV (reference sequence). The CDR3 spells CASSLWPSGGLSYNEQFF. In nucleotides, the CDR3 is TGTGCCAGCAGTTTATGGCCTAGCGGGGGCCTTTCCTACAATGAGCAGTTCTTC.

This clone was observed a few times. V gene TRBV27 combines with J gene TRBJ1-4; the D is unclear. Trimming removed 6 bases from V and 3 bases from J, with 8 bases in between. The CDR3 covers 13 residues. Germline CDR1 MNHEY, CDR2 SMNVEV (reference sequence). The CDR3 nucleotides are TGTGCCAGCAGCCTTGGGCCTAATGAAAAACTGTTTTTT. It is translated as CASSLGPNEKLFF.

The rearrangement links TRBV9 to TRBJ2-1; 14 nucleotides line up with TRBD2. Germline V gene lookup returns CDR1 SGDLS and CDR2 YYNGEE. CDR3 length equals 16 residues. Losses at the gene ends were 0 bases for V and 7 bases for J; bases not matched to a gene: 3. The CDR3 spells CASSVEGLAGDNEQFF. DNA of the CDR3: TGTGCCAGCAGCGTAGAGGGACTAGCGGGAGATAATGAGCAGTTCTTC.

The J gene is TRBJ2-2, the V gene TRBV7-3; no reliable D call. In germline, CDR1 is SGHTA, CDR2 FQGTGA. The CDR3 extends over 13 amino acids. V lost 4 bases and J lost 7, with 10 bases in between. CDR3: CASSSFGGGELFF. CDR3 nucleotide sequence: TGTGCCAGCAGCTCCTTCGGTGGCGGGGAGCTGTTTTTT.

The chain has TRBV7-9 and TRBJ1-5, with D hard to call. The germline V and J ends were trimmed by 4 bases and 6 bases, with 19 bases remaining between them. CDR3 length: 16 amino acids. Germline V CDR1 and CDR2: SEHNR, FQNEAQ (reference sequence). CDR3 loop: CASSSNREDLGQPQHF. The CDR3 DNA reads TGTGCCAGCAGCTCAAATAGGGAGGATCTTGGTCAGCCCCAGCATTTT.

V gene TRBV4-1 combines with J gene TRBJ1-1; D ambiguous. The CDR3 has 15 amino acids. Trimming took 3 bases from V and 1 from J, leaving 12 bases between them. The germline gives CDR1 MGHRA, CDR2 YSYEKL. This chain's CDR3 is CASSHKSGGNTEAFF. The CDR3 DNA is TGCGCCAGCAGCCATAAGTCCGGAGGGAACACTGAAGCTTTCTTT.

This chain's CDR3 is CASSSGRTQYF. The CDR3, as DNA: TGCGCCAGCAGCTCAGGGAGAACCCAGTACTTC. The V gene is TRBV10-2, the J gene TRBJ2-5; either TRBD1 or TRBD2 may fit D (5 bases each). V was pared by 6 bases and J by 8 bases, with 10 bases between. Germline lookup yields CDR1 WSHSY and CDR2 SAAADI. The CDR3 runs to 11 residues.

This clone was recorded a few times. The gene calls are TRBV6-1 and TRBJ1-5, with no clear D. Germline CDR1 MNHNS, CDR2 SASEGT. The length of the CDR3 is 12 residues. Between the trimmed V and J ends, which lost 5 bases and 2 bases, there was a span of 4 bases. DNA of the CDR3: TGTGCCAGCAGTCACGGCAATCAGCCCCAGCATTTT. This translates into CASSHGNQPQHF.

V gene TRBV6-5 combines with J gene TRBJ1-1; 9 bases are a match to TRBD1. CDR3 size: 13 residues. V lost 4 bases and J lost 10; bases outside the gene matches: 7. The germline V gene encodes CDR1 MNHEY and CDR2 SVGAGI. CDR3 nucleotide sequence: TGTGCCAGCAGTTTAACAGGGGGCCGTGGAGCTTTCTTT. Protein: CASSLTGGRGAFF.

This clone is hyperexpanded in the sample. The chain joins TRBV4-3 to TRBJ2-1, with D maybe TRBD2 (5 bases). Germline CDR1 is LGHNA and CDR2 is YSLEER. The CDR3 is 18 amino acids. Trimming pared 5 bases from V and 5 bases from J, leaving 25 bases between. CDR3 nucleotides: TGCGCCAGCAGCTCCGGGATTACAGCGATGTCTTTCCACAATGAGCAGTTCTTC. Protein product: CASSSGITAMSFHNEQFF.

The chain couples TRBV4-3 to TRBJ2-1, with D tentatively TRBD2 (7 bases). The germline V and J ends were trimmed by 0 bases and 8 bases, with 11 bases remaining between them. The CDR3 is 14 amino acids. Per the germline V gene, CDR1 is LGHNA and CDR2 is YSLEER. The CDR3 DNA is TGCGCCAGCAGCCAAGAGGGGGGGCCGGATGAGCAGTTCTTC. It encodes CASSQEGGPDEQFF.

This chain joins TRBV19 and TRBJ1-1; D unresolved. CDR1 LNHDA and CDR2 SQIVND come from the germline V gene (reference sequence). The V gene lost 6 bases and the J gene lost 5 bases, with 16 bases spanning the gap. This CDR3 spans 14 amino acids. CDR3: CASSLQVWRTEAFF. CDR3 DNA sequence: TGTGCCAGTAGCTTACAAGTATGGAGAACTGAAGCTTTCTTT.

The V call is TRBV28, the J call TRBJ1-6; D is ambiguous. Germline lookup yields CDR1 MDHEN and CDR2 SYDVKM. V was clipped by 3 bases and J by 7 bases, with 13 bases between them. This CDR3 is built from 15 residues. Here the CDR3 reads CASSFVELGNSPLHF. CDR3 nucleotides: TGTGCCAGCAGTTTCGTAGAGTTGGGAAATTCACCCCTCCACTTT.

Here the CDR3 DNA reads TGTGCCAGCGGGGGGTACAATGAGCAGTTCTTC. This gives the protein CASGGYNEQFF. This chain connects TRBV6-1 to TRBJ2-1, with a weak D call TRBD2 (6 bases). Germline V gene lookup returns CDR1 MNHNS and CDR2 SASEGT. V was pared by 8 bases and J by 4 bases, with 6 bases between. This CDR3 has 11 residues.

This chain uses TRBV5-4 with TRBJ2-7, with a weak D call TRBD1 (6 bases). Trimming left V 3 bases short and J 5 bases short, with 15 bases between. The CDR3 is 14 residues long. The germline V gene encodes CDR1 SGHNT and CDR2 YYREEE (reference sequence). The CDR3 coding sequence is TGTGCCAGCAGCTCGAGGCTGGCAGGGGACGAGCAGTACTTC. Amino acids: CASSSRLAGDEQYF.

This clone was detected many times. This sequence joins TRBV6-5 and TRBJ2-1, with D perhaps TRBD1 (5 bases). Germline V CDR1 and CDR2: MNHEY, SVGAGI. Trimming left V 6 bases short and J 5 bases short, with 17 bases between. The length of the CDR3 is 15 residues. The CDR3 loop is CASRLWQGDDNEQFF. DNA for the CDR3: TGTGCCAGCAGACTATGGCAGGGTGACGACAATGAGCAGTTCTTC.

This chain connects TRBV28 to TRBJ2-7; 12 bases fit TRBD2. Germline assignment: CDR1 MDHEN and CDR2 SYDVKM. The V and J ends lost 7 bases and 1 base, in that order; junction bases with no gene match: 8. The CDR3 extends over 16 amino acids. This chain's CDR3 is CASTPGLAGHSYEQYF. As DNA, the CDR3 is TGTGCCAGCACCCCCGGACTAGCGGGGCATTCCTACGAGCAGTACTTC.

The rearrangement links TRBV4-1 to TRBJ2-7, with D perhaps TRBD2 (6 bases). Trimming removed 1 base at V and 0 bases at J, with 13 bases between. Germline CDR1 is MGHRA and CDR2 is YSYEKL. The CDR3 totals 16 residues. CDR3 DNA sequence: TGCGCCAGCAGCCAAGTGGCGGGACGGGACTCCTACGAGCAGTACTTC. Translating it yields CASSQVAGRDSYEQYF.